This TCR beta chain was sequenced in a study of somatic mutations in cytotoxic T cells in rheumatoid arthritis. Across the study: Flow sorting yielded some V beta antibody-stained T-cell populations at nearly 100% purity, among them V beta1+ cells sequenced for TCRB.

Measured with immunoSEQ multiplex PCR; TCRdb has only the in-frame clones, and not every one. The table has 15,000 to 20,000 clones, approximately 75% seen once. Germline-derived CDR1 and CDR2 are SGHAT and FQDESV (reference sequence). Trimming shortened V by 5 bases and J by 8 bases, and 25 bases separated the two germline ends. The CDR3 is 17 amino acids. The chain employs TRBV11-1 and TRBJ2-1, with D perhaps TRBD2 (7 bases). The TCR sequence derives from an adult with rheumatoid arthritis. The sequenced material came from CD8+ T cells sorted from blood. The CDR3 here is CASSLKSLAGGADEQFF. In DNA, the CDR3 is TGTGCCAGCAGCCTAAAGTCCCTAGCTGGGGGGGCCGATGAGCAGTTCTTC.